What follows are 15 T cell receptor beta chains derived from one specimen sequenced in a study of cytomegalovirus exposure and HLA in healthy donors. Primers included in the PCR were 60 Vbeta and 13 Jbeta primers. Here immunoSEQ multiplex PCR was the method, and the copy in TCRdb shows in-frame clones only, minus some. The data hold about 180,000 clones, with 70% to 80% observed a single time. Sequencing was done on a sample of PBMCs. The receptor set was obtained from a woman aged 55-69 years in good health and CMV-seropositive.

The chain is built from TRBV2 and TRBJ2-1; TRBD2 matches 13 bases. The CDR3 has 16 residues. The germline gives CDR1 SNHLY, CDR2 FYNNEI. The J segment lost 2 bases and the V segment lost 6 bases, leaving 4 bases of the junction unmatched. The CDR3 DNA follows: TGTGCCAGCAGCCTTACTAGCGGGAGGGCCTACAATGAGCAGTTCTTC. It is translated as CASSLTSGRAYNEQFF. Filled out from reference TRBV2 and TRBJ2-1, the complete variable domain reads EPEVTQTPSHQVTQMGQEVILRCVPISNHLYFYWYRQILGQKVEFLVSFYNNEISEKSEIFDDQFSVERPDGSNFTLKIRSTKLEDSAMYFCASSLTSGRAYNEQFFGPGTRLTVL.

This chain uses TRBV28 with TRBJ2-2; 7 positions match TRBD2. CDR3 length: 11 amino acids. After removal of 9 bases from V and 7 bases from J, the junction contained 2 bases not matched to a gene. The germline V gene has CDR1 MDHEN and CDR2 SYDVKM. The CDR3 DNA is TGTGCCAGTGGGGGGGACGGGGAGCTGTTTTTT. Translating gives CASGGDGELFF.

The chain joins TRBV19 to TRBJ1-2; 9 positions agree with TRBD1. CDR1 is LNHDA, CDR2 SQIVND, per germline (reference sequence). The CDR3 contains 14 residues. V lost 7 bases, J lost 5 bases, and 8 bases stayed unmatched. The CDR3 DNA reads TGTGCCAGTACCACCACAGGGGGCGTTTATGGCTACACCTTC. Translating it yields CASTTTGGVYGYTF.

The rearrangement uses TRBV2 and TRBJ2-7; 8 nucleotides align to TRBD1. CDR1 and CDR2 (germline): SNHLY, FYNNEI. This CDR3 contains 13 residues. Trimming took 6 bases from V and 4 from J; bases not matched to a gene: 5. The CDR3 DNA is TGTGCCAGCAGATTCGGACAGGGTTACGAGCAGTACTTC. Amino acid sequence: CASRFGQGYEQYF.

The chain carries TRBV28 and TRBJ1-1; D perhaps matches TRBD1 (5 bases). The CDR3 loop spans 14 amino acids. Trimming shortened V by 4 bases and J by 4 bases, and 13 bases separated the two germline ends. Germline V lookup: CDR1 MDHEN, CDR2 SYDVKM. The CDR3 DNA reads as TGTGCCAGCAGTTCCGGACATCTCGGCACTGAAGCTTTCTTT. Translation gives CASSSGHLGTEAFF.

The rearrangement links TRBV5-1 to TRBJ1-1, with 9 bases lining up with TRBD1. This CDR3 region has 14 residues. CDR1 and CDR2 (germline): SGHRS, YFSETQ. J gave up 4 bases and V 4 bases, and 5 bases lay outside the gene matches. CDR3 amino acids: CASSALTGGTEAFF. The DNA of the CDR3 is TGCGCCAGCAGCGCTCTGACAGGGGGCACTGAAGCTTTCTTT.

This chain uses TRBV2 with TRBJ2-7; a possible D gene is TRBD2 (7 bases). V was trimmed by 4 bases and J by 6 bases, leaving 16 bases between them. Germline V CDR1 and CDR2: SNHLY, FYNNEI. This CDR3 contains 14 residues. CDR3 sequence: CASSVRGAGGEQYF. CDR3 DNA: TGTGCCAGCAGTGTTCGGGGGGCAGGAGGCGAGCAGTACTTC.

V and J are TRBV6-5 and TRBJ2-2; no clear D gene. V shed 3 bases and J shed 4 bases, with 6 bases lying between them. Germline V CDR1 and CDR2: MNHEY, SVGAGI. The CDR3 runs 13 residues. The CDR3 sequence: CASSYLVTGELFF. The CDR3, as DNA: TGTGCCAGCAGTTATCTTGTCACCGGGGAGCTGTTTTTT.

V gene TRBV30 combines with J gene TRBJ1-5; no reliable D call. The germline V gene encodes CDR1 GTSNPN and CDR2 SVGIG (reference sequence). The ends were cut back, 0 bases at V and 4 bases at J, with 13 bases in the middle. The CDR3 runs to 15 residues. DNA of the CDR3: TGTGCCTGGAGTGTACCCGGGAGCGGGAATCAGCCCCAGCATTTT. Translation gives CAWSVPGSGNQPQHF.

The J gene is TRBJ2-1, the V gene TRBV7-2; TRBD1 might be the D (5 bases). Trimming stripped 3 bases from V and 5 bases from J, with 14 bases between. The CDR3 loop spans 15 amino acids. Germline V lookup: CDR1 SGHTA, CDR2 FQGNSA. CDR3 residues: CASSFRAPFDNEQFF. The CDR3 DNA is TGTGCCAGCAGCTTCAGGGCCCCCTTCGACAATGAGCAGTTCTTC.

V usage is TRBV20-1 and J usage is TRBJ1-2; D gene ambiguous. Germline CDR1 and CDR2: DFQATT and SNEGSKA (reference sequence). Between the trimmed V and J ends, which lost 7 bases and 2 bases, there was a span of 8 bases. The CDR3 loop spans 11 amino acids. The CDR3 nucleotides read TGCAGTGTCACAGAAAACTATGGCTACACCTTC. It translates to CSVTENYGYTF.

The rearrangement links TRBV27 to TRBJ2-2; D might be TRBD1 (6 bases). Trimming removed 10 bases from V and 0 bases from J, with 24 bases in between. Germline V lookup: CDR1 MNHEY, CDR2 SMNVEV (reference sequence). The CDR3 spans 18 residues. CDR3 in DNA: TGTGCCACCAAGTCCCGGGACAAACCAAACGCGAACACCGGGGAGCTGTTTTTT. It translates to CATKSRDKPNANTGELFF.

This clone has a handful of counts. The CDR3 sequence is CASSSSSQPQHF. The CDR3, as DNA: TGTGCCAGCAGCTCCTCGAGTCAGCCCCAGCATTTT. The chain recombines TRBV7-3 with TRBJ1-5; D remains ambiguous. The germline V gene encodes CDR1 SGHTA and CDR2 FQGTGA. V was cut by 4 bases and J by 6 bases, with 7 bases left in between. The CDR3 extends over 12 amino acids. The entire variable domain, with the rest obtained from reference TRBV7-3 and TRBJ1-5, is as follows: GAGVSQTPSNKVTEKGKYVELRCDPISGHTALYWYRQSLGQGPEFLIYFQGTGAADDSGLPNDRFFAVRPEGSVSTLKIQRTERGDSAVYLCASSSSSQPQHFGDGTRLSIL.

The rearrangement uses TRBV19 and TRBJ2-2; 7 bases map to TRBD1. Germline trimming cut 2 bases from V and 5 bases from J; bases unmatched to any gene: 8. The length of the CDR3 is 16 residues. Germline CDR1 and CDR2: LNHDA and SQIVND (reference sequence). For the CDR3, the DNA is TGTGCCAGTAGTATACAAGGGACAGTTATTACCGGGGAGCTGTTTTTT. As protein: CASSIQGTVITGELFF.

The gene calls are TRBV28 and TRBJ1-1; no clear D. V gave up 6 bases and J gave up 1 base, with 9 bases separating them. Germline V gives CDR1 MDHEN, CDR2 SYDVKM. The CDR3 contains 13 residues. This CDR3 is CASSIDWNTEAFF. The CDR3 DNA sequence: TGTGCCAGCAGCATAGACTGGAACACTGAAGCTTTCTTT.